One and the same sample provided the 20 T cell receptor beta chains below, sequenced in a study of blood T cells in healthy people across ages. PCR was performed a second time for roughly 7 to 12 cycles using a sample-barcoded 5' primer and a J-beta primer mix. TCRdb re-called the 5' RACE reads with MiXCR, one entry per CDR3 protein. The data contain roughly 2 million distinct CDR3 sequences, approximately 50% of them singletons. The sample was blood. Source of these receptors: a woman in her thirties or forties in good health.

The J gene is TRBJ2-3, the V gene TRBV2; 12 bases are a match to TRBD2. There are 17 residues in the CDR3. Germline CDR1 is SNHLY and CDR2 is FYNNEI. Unmatched junction bases numbered 8, after V lost 1 base and J lost 6 bases. CDR3 DNA: TGTGCCAGCAGTGAAGTGAGGAGGACTAGCGGGGCGGATACGCAGTATTTT. Translation gives CASSEVRRTSGADTQYF.

The chain employs TRBV10-3 and TRBJ1-2; D is unresolved. CDR1 is ENHRY, CDR2 SYGVKD, per germline. This CDR3 is built from 13 residues. The germline V and J ends were trimmed by 8 bases and 4 bases, with 14 bases remaining between them. Here the CDR3 DNA reads TGTGCCATCCCGGGCCTTTGGGGCTATGGCTACACCTTC. It codes for CAIPGLWGYGYTF.

This clonotype was found a few times. The V call is TRBV20-1, the J call TRBJ2-1; 14 bases match TRBD2. With 6 bases clipped from V and 2 bases from J, the junction kept 6 bases outside the gene matches. Germline CDR1 is DFQATT and CDR2 is SNEGSKA (reference sequence). The CDR3 is made up of 16 amino acids. The CDR3 bases are TGCAGTGCCAAGGGGACTAGCGGGGGAGCCTACAATGAGCAGTTCTTC. Its translation is CSAKGTSGGAYNEQFF.

The chain has TRBV7-6 and TRBJ2-7, with no clear D. The V gene lost 0 bases and the J gene lost 6 bases, with 9 bases spanning the gap. CDR1 is SGHVS, CDR2 FNYEAQ, per germline. This CDR3 spans 13 amino acids. In nucleotides, the CDR3 is TGTGCCAGCAGCTTAGCTGCTCCCTTCGAGCAGTACTTC. The encoded protein is CASSLAAPFEQYF.

V usage is TRBV6-5 and J usage is TRBJ2-7; TRBD2 matches at 7 bases. This CDR3 has 13 amino acids. Looked up from germline, CDR1 is MNHEY and CDR2 is SVGAGI. V lost 6 bases, J lost 2 bases, and 4 bases stayed unmatched. This chain's CDR3 is CASRAGETYEQYF. The CDR3, as DNA: TGTGCCAGCAGGGCGGGAGAGACCTACGAGCAGTACTTC.

Details on this clonotype: One end of the junction is discordant with germline, which a read error may explain. The V and J genes are TRBV6-2 or TRBV6-3 and TRBJ1-5; the D gene is possibly TRBD1 (5 bases). The CDR3 sequence is 16 residues long. Germline-derived CDR1 and CDR2 are MNHEY and SVGEGT. CDR3 sequence reads: CAGSTEATGYNQPQHF. The CDR3 bases are TGTGCCGGCAGTACGGAGGCCACAGGTTACAATCAGCCCCAGCATTTT.

This clonotype was seen a few times. The rearrangement joins TRBV24-1 to TRBJ2-1; D is ambiguous. The CDR3 runs 12 residues. The germline V gene encodes CDR1 KGHDR and CDR2 SFDVKD. Trimming pared 2 bases from V and 2 bases from J, leaving 0 bases between. CDR3 DNA: TGTGCCACCAGTGATTCCTACAATGAGCAGTTCTTC. This gives the protein CATSDSYNEQFF.

The chain uses TRBV6-6 and TRBJ2-3; D is unclear. With 3 bases removed from V and 8 bases from J, the gap between germline ends came to 15 bases. The CDR3 loop spans 14 amino acids. Looked up from germline, CDR1 is MNHNY and CDR2 is SVGAGI (reference sequence). CDR3 region: CASSYVAKPATQYF. As DNA, the CDR3 is TGTGCCAGCAGTTATGTGGCGAAGCCAGCTACGCAGTATTTT.

The sample holds a few counts of this clonotype. The chain joins TRBV4-2 to TRBJ1-2, with TRBD1 matching 10 bases. In germline, CDR1 is LGHNA, CDR2 YNFKEQ. The J segment lost 2 bases and the V segment lost 4 bases, leaving 13 bases of the junction unmatched. The length of the CDR3 is 18 residues. Here the CDR3 reads CASSPPGTGARFNYGYTF. CDR3 coding DNA: TGTGCCAGCAGCCCACCCGGGACAGGGGCTCGGTTCAACTATGGCTACACCTTC.

This clonotype was found once. This chain uses TRBV28 with TRBJ1-4, with D maybe TRBD1 (5 bases). V was clipped by 8 bases and J by 5 bases, with 12 bases between them. CDR1 is MDHEN, CDR2 SYDVKM, per germline. The CDR3 spans 13 residues. The CDR3 sequence is CASHNRNNEKLFF. The CDR3 DNA follows: TGTGCCAGCCATAACAGGAACAATGAAAAACTGTTTTTT.

The V and J genes are TRBV12-3 or TRBV12-4 and TRBJ1-1; possible D gene TRBD1, 6 bases. The CDR3 runs 13 residues. V lost 4 bases and J lost 6, with 12 bases in between. CDR3 DNA sequence: TGTGCCAGCAGTTCGAGGGGGAGGTCTGAAGCTTTCTTT. Amino acids: CASSSRGRSEAFF.

This chain links TRBV7-8 with TRBJ1-4; 10 bases are shared with TRBD1. After removal of 7 bases from V and 11 bases from J, the junction contained 7 bases not matched to a gene. CDR1 is SGHVS, CDR2 FQNEAQ, per germline. The CDR3 sequence is 13 residues long. CDR3 DNA: TGTGCCAGCACCCAGGGACAGGGGCATAAACTGTTTTTT. Its translation: CASTQGQGHKLFF. The full variable domain, its missing parts supplied by reference TRBV7-8 and TRBJ1-4, is GAGVSQSPRYKVAKRGQDVALRCDPISGHVSLFWYQQALGQGPEFLTYFQNEAQLDKSGLPSDRFFAERPEGSVSTLKIQRTQQEDSAVYLCASTQGQGHKLFFGSGTQLSVL.

This clonotype turned up a few times. The chain has TRBV7-2 and TRBJ2-3, with D perhaps assigned TRBD1 or TRBD2 (5 bases each). V was clipped by 1 base and J by 4 bases, with 12 bases between them. This CDR3 has 15 residues. In germline, CDR1 is SGHTA, CDR2 FQGNSA. The CDR3 nucleotides are TGTGCCAGCAGCTTAGGGTTCGTGGGGGCAGATACGCAGTATTTT. It encodes CASSLGFVGADTQYF.

The rearrangement links TRBV7-2 to TRBJ2-7, with 7 bases that match TRBD2. The V and J ends lost 5 bases and 0 bases, in that order; junction bases with no gene match: 7. The CDR3 is 15 amino acids. CDR1 is SGHTA and CDR2 is FQGNSA in the germline V gene. CDR3 nucleotide sequence: TGTGCCAGCAGCCGCGGGGCGGGGGACTCCTACGAGCAGTACTTC. It translates to CASSRGAGDSYEQYF.

V and J are TRBV20-1 and TRBJ2-1, with D perhaps TRBD1 or TRBD2 (5 bases each). CDR1 and CDR2 (germline): DFQATT, SNEGSKA (reference sequence). This CDR3 is 14 amino acids long. Trimming removed 6 bases from V and 4 bases from J, with 16 bases in between. Written as DNA, the CDR3 is TGCAGTGCCCCTCGGGGCCGGGCGTACAATGAGCAGTTCTTC. It is translated as CSAPRGRAYNEQFF.

J is TRBJ1-1 and V is TRBV7-3; D not certain. Germline values: CDR1 SGHTA, CDR2 FQGTGA. V was shortened by 4 bases and J by 4 bases, with 13 bases between the two germline ends. The CDR3 is made up of 14 amino acids. In nucleotides, the CDR3 is TGTGCCAGCAGCTCCGGTGGCCGTGGCACTGAAGCTTTCTTT. Translation gives CASSSGGRGTEAFF.

This clonotype was seen a single time. The chain carries TRBV9 and TRBJ2-7, with TRBD2 matching over 12 bases. Unmatched junction bases numbered 11, after V lost 0 bases and J lost 10 bases. Germline V lookup: CDR1 SGDLS, CDR2 YYNGEE. The CDR3 runs to 16 residues. The CDR3 sequence: CASSVDASGGALAQYF. The CDR3 DNA reads TGTGCCAGCAGCGTAGATGCTAGCGGGGGGGCCCTGGCCCAGTACTTC.

V is TRBV9 and J is TRBJ1-6; D not certain. Trimming shortened V by 3 bases and J by 6 bases, and 10 bases separated the two germline ends. The V gene's germline CDR1 is SGDLS and CDR2 YYNGEE. The CDR3 is 14 amino acids. Here the CDR3 reads CASSAQISNSPLHF. The CDR3 coding sequence is TGTGCCAGCAGCGCACAGATTTCTAATTCACCCCTCCACTTT.

The rearrangement links TRBV4-3 to TRBJ2-4; tentative D call: TRBD2 (6 bases). Trimming cost V 0 bases and J 3 bases, with 15 bases left between them. Germline CDR1 LGHNA, CDR2 YSLEER. The CDR3 runs to 17 residues. CDR3 sequence reads: CASSQEQGGGVKNIQYF. CDR3 nucleotides: TGCGCCAGCAGCCAAGAGCAGGGAGGTGGGGTCAAAAACATTCAGTACTTC.

This clonotype was detected a few times. The chain uses TRBV20-1 and TRBJ2-5, with 7 bases identical to TRBD1. Per germline, CDR1 DFQATT and CDR2 SNEGSKA (reference sequence). This CDR3 has 14 residues. J was trimmed by 1 base and V by 2 bases; bases with no gene match: 4. The CDR3 sequence is CSARLTGAQETQYF. In nucleotides, the CDR3 is TGCAGTGCTAGACTTACAGGGGCCCAAGAGACCCAGTACTTC.